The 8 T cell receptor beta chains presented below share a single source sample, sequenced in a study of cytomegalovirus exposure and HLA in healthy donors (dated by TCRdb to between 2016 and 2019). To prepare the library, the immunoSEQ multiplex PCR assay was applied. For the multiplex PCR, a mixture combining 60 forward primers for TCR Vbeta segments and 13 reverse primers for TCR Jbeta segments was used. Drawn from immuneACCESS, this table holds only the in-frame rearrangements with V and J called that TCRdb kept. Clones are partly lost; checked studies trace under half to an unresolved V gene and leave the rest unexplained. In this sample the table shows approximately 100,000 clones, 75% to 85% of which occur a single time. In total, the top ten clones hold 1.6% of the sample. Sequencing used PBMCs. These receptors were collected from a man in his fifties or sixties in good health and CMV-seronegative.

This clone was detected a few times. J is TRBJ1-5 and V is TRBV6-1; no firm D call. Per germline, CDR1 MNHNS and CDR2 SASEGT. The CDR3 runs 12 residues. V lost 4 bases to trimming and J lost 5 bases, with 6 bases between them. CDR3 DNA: TGTGCCAGCAGTGTGGGAGATCAGCCCCAGCATTTT. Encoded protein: CASSVGDQPQHF.

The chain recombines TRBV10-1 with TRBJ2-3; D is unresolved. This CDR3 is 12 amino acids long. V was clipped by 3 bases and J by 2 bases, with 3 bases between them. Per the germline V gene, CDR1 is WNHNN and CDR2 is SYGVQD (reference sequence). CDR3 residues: CASSDYTDTQYF. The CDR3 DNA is TGCGCCAGCAGTGATTACACAGATACGCAGTATTTT.

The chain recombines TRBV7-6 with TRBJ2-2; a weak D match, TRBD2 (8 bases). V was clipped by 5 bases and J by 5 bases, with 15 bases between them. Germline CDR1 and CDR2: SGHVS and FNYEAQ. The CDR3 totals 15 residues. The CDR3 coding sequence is TGTGCCAGCAGCCCCGGGAGGGGGCGGACCGGGGAGCTGTTTTTT. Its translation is CASSPGRGRTGELFF. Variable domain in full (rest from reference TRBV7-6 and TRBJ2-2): GAGVSQSPRYKVTKRGQDVALRCDPISGHVSLYWYRQALGQGPEFLTYFNYEAQQDKSGLPNDRFSAERPEGSISTLTIQRTEQRDSAMYRCASSPGRGRTGELFFGEGSRLTVL.

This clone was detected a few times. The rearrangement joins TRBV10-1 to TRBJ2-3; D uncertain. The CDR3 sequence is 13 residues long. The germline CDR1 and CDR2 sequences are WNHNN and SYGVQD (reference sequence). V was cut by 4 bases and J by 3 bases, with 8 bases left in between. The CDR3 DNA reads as TGCGCCAGCAGTGGAGGAGCGACAGATACGCAGTATTTT. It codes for CASSGGATDTQYF.

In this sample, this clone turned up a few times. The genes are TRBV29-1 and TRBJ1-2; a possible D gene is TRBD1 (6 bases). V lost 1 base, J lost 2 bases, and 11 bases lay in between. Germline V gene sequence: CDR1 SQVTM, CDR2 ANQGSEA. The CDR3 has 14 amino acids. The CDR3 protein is CSVEAGTSNYGYTF. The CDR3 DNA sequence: TGCAGCGTTGAAGCCGGGACATCCAACTATGGCTACACCTTC.

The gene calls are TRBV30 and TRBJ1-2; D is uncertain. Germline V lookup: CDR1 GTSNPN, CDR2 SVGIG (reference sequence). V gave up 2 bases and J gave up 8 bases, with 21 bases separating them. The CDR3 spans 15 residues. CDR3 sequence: CAWSPSLSSRGGYTF. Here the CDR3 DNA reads TGTGCCTGGAGTCCTAGTTTGTCCAGTCGAGGCGGCTACACCTTC.

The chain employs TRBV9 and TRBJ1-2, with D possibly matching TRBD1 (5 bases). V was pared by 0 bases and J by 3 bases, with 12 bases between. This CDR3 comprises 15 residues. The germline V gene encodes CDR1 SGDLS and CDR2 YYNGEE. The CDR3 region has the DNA TGTGCCAGCAGCGTAGCGAAGGGGTCCGACTATGGCTACACCTTC. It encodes CASSVAKGSDYGYTF.

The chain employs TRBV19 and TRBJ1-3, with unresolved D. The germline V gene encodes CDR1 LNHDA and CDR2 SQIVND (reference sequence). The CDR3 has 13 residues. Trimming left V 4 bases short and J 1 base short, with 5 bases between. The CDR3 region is CASSKESGNTIYF. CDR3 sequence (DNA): TGTGCCAGTAGTAAGGAGTCTGGAAACACCATATATTTT.